This TCR beta chain was captured in a study of T cells in Graves' hyperthyroidism and ophthalmopathy. There were TCR beta CDR3 regions amplified from RNA transcripts. Researchers ran a first-round RT-PCR on the TCR CDR3 using the HTBI primer set. In TCRdb, the multiplex PCR reads were re-called with MiXCR into one record per CDR3 protein. The sample lists some 740,000 distinct CDR3 sequences, 14% occurring once. V lost 2 bases to trimming and J lost 5 bases, with 10 bases between them. CDR3 length: 12 residues. Germline lookup yields CDR1 GTSNPN and CDR2 SVGIG (reference sequence). Sequences were obtained from blood. This chain connects TRBV30 to TRBJ2-7; TRBD2 might be the D (5 bases). This sequence originates from a woman between 18 and 29 years old with Graves' hyperthyroidism. The CDR3 coding sequence is TGTGCCTGGAGTACGGGAACCCACGAGCAGTACTTC. Translating gives CAWSTGTHEQYF. Full variable domain (outside the CDR3, taken from reference TRBV30 and TRBJ2-7): SQTIHQWPATLVQPVGSPLSLECTVEGTSNPNLYWYRQAAGRGLQLLFYSVGIGQISSEVPQNLSASRPQDRQFILSSKKLLLSDSGFYLCAWSTGTHEQYFGPGTRLTVT.